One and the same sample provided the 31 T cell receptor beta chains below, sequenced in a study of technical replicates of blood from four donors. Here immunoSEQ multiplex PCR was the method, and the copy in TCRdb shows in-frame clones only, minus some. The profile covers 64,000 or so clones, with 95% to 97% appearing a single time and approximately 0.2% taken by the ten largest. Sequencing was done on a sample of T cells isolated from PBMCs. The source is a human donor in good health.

The CDR3 nucleotides are TGTGCCAGCACCTTACGGGGGACAGACGGGGGAGAGCAGTACTTC. It is translated as CASTLRGTDGGEQYF. The V and J genes are TRBV6-5 and TRBJ2-7, with TRBD1 as a possible D gene (7 bases). V dropped 7 bases and J dropped 7 bases, with 23 bases sitting between them. Germline V gene sequence: CDR1 MNHEY, CDR2 SVGAGI. The CDR3 is 15 amino acids.

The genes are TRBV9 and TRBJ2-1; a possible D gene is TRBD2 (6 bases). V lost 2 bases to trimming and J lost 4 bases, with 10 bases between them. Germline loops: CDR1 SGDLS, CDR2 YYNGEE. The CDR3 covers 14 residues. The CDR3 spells CASSVEGLYNEQFF. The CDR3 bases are TGTGCCAGCAGCGTCGAGGGACTTTACAATGAGCAGTTCTTC.

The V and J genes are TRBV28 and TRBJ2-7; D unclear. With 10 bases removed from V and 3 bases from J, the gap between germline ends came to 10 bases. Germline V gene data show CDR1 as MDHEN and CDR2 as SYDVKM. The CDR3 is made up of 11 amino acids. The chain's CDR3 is CAIETGYEQYF. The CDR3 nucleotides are TGTGCCATCGAGACTGGCTACGAGCAGTACTTC.

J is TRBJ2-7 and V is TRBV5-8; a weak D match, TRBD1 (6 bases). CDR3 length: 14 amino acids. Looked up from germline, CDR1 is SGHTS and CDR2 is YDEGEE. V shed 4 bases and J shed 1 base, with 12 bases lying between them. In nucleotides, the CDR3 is TGTGCCAGCAGCCAGGGACATCAGTCCTACGAGCAGTACTTC. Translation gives CASSQGHQSYEQYF.

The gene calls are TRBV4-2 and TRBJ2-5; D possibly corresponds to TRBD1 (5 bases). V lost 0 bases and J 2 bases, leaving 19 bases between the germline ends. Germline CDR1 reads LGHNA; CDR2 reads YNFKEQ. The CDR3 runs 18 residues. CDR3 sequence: CASSQDLLGAGSQETQYF. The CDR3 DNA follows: TGTGCCAGCAGCCAAGATCTTTTGGGCGCAGGGTCTCAAGAGACCCAGTACTTC.

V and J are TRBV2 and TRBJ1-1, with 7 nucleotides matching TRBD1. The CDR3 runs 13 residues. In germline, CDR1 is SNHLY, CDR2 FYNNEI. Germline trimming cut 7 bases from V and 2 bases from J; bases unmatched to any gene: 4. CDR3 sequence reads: CASTRDSNTEAFF. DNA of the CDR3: TGTGCCAGCACTCGGGACAGCAACACTGAAGCTTTCTTT.

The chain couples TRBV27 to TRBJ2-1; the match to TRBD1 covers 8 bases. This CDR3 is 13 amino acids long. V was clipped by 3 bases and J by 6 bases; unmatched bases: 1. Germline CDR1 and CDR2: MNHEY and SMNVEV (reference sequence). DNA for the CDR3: TGTGCCAGCAGTTTTACAGGGGGCAATGAGCAGTTCTTC. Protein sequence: CASSFTGGNEQFF.

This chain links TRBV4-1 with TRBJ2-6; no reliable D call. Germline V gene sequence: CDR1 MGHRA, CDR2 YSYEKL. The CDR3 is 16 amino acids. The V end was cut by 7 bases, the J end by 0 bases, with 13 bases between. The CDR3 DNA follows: TGCGCCAGCACCCGGGTTCCTAGCTCTGGGGCCAACGTCCTGACTTTC. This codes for CASTRVPSSGANVLTF.

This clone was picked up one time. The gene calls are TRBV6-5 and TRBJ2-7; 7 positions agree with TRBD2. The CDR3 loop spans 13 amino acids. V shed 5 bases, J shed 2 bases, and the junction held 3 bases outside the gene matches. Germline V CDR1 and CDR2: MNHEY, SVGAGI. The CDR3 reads CASSMSGTYEQYF. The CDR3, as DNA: TGTGCCAGCAGTATGAGCGGGACCTACGAGCAGTACTTC.

The DNA of the CDR3 is TGTGCCAGCAGCTTACCCCCCCGCGGTGAAGCTTTCTTT. It specifies CASSLPPRGEAFF. The rearrangement uses TRBV7-9 and TRBJ1-1; the D is unclear. Trimming removed 2 bases from V and 7 bases from J, with 11 bases in between. There are 13 residues in the CDR3. Germline assignment: CDR1 SEHNR and CDR2 FQNEAQ (reference sequence).

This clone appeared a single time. The CDR3 DNA reads as TGTGCCAGCAGTTTAAGGTACGGGGGTGAAGCTTTCTTT. Residues: CASSLRYGGEAFF. The chain joins TRBV27 to TRBJ1-1, with D perhaps matching TRBD1 (5 bases). V lost 2 bases to trimming and J lost 7 bases, with 11 bases between them. Germline CDR1 is MNHEY and CDR2 is SMNVEV (reference sequence). The CDR3 is made up of 13 amino acids.

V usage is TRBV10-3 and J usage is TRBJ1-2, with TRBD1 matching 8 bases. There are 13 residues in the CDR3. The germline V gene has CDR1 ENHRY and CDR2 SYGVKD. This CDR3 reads CVSGGGGNYGYTF. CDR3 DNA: TGTGTATCAGGGGGCGGTGGGAACTATGGCTACACCTTC.

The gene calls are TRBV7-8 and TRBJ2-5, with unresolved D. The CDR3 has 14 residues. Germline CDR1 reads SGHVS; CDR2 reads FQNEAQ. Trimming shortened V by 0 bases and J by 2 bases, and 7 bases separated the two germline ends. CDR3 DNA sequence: TGTGCCAGCAGCTTAGCGACTTTACAAGAGACCCAGTACTTC. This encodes CASSLATLQETQYF.

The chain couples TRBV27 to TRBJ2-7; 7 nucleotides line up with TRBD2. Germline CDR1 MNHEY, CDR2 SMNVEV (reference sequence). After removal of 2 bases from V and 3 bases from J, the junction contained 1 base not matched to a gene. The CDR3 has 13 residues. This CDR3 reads CASSLTGGYEQYF. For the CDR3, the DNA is TGTGCCAGCAGTTTAACGGGAGGCTACGAGCAGTACTTC.

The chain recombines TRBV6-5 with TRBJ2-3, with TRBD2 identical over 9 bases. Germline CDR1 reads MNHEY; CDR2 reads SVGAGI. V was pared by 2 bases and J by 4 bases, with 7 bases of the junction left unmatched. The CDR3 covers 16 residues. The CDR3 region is CASSYGSGGPPDTQYF. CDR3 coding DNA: TGTGCCAGCAGTTACGGGAGCGGGGGGCCCCCAGATACGCAGTATTTT.

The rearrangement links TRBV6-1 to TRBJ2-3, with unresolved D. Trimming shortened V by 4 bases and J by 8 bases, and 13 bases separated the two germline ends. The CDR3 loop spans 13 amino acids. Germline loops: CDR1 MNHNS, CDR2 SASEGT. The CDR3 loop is CASSGVAIGTQYF. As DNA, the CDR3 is TGTGCCAGCAGTGGGGTAGCTATTGGTACGCAGTATTTT.

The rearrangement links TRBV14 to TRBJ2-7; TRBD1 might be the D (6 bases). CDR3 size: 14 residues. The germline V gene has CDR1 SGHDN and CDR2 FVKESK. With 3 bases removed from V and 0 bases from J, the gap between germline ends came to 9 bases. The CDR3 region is CASSQNRDSYEQYF. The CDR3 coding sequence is TGTGCCAGCAGCCAGAACAGGGACTCCTACGAGCAGTACTTC. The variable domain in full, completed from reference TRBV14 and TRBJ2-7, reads EAGVTQFPSHSVIEKGQTVTLRCDPISGHDNLYWYRRVMGKEIKFLLHFVKESKQDESGMPNNRFLAERTGGTYSTLKVQPAELEDSGVYFCASSQNRDSYEQYFGPGTRLTVT.

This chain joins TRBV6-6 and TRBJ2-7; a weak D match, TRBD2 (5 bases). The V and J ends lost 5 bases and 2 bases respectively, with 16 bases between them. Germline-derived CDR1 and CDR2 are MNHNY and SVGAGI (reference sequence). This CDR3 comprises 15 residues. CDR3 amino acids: CASSSLSGNPYEQYF. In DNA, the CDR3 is TGTGCCAGCAGTAGCCTATCCGGGAACCCCTACGAGCAGTACTTC.

The CDR3 is CASSAPGDTQYF. For the CDR3, the DNA is TGTGCCAGCAGCGCCCCGGGAGATACGCAGTATTTT. V gene TRBV7-8 combines with J gene TRBJ2-3; D ambiguous. V lost 5 bases and J lost 5, with 8 bases in between. This CDR3 region has 12 residues. Germline lookup yields CDR1 SGHVS and CDR2 FQNEAQ.

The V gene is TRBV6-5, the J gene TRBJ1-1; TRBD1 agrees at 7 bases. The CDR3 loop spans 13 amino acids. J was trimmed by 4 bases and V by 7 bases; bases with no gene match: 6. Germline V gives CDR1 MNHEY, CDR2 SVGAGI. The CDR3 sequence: CASNSGQSTEAFF. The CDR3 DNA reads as TGTGCCAGCAACTCGGGACAGAGCACTGAAGCTTTCTTT.

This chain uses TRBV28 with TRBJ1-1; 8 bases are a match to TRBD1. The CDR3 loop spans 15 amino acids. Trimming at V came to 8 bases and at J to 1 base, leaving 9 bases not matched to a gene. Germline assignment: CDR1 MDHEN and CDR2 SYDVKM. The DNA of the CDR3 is TGTGCCAGCGGTTCGCAGGGACAGGCGAACACTGAAGCTTTCTTT. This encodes CASGSQGQANTEAFF.

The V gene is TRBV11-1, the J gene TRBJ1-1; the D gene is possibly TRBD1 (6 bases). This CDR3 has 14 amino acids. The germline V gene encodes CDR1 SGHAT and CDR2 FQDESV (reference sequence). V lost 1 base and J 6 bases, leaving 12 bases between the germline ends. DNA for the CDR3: TGTGCCAGCAGCTTAGACAGGGCGGGTGCTGAAGCTTTCTTT. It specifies CASSLDRAGAEAFF. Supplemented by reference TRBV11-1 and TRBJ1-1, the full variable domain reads EAEVAQSPRYKITEKSQAVAFWCDPISGHATLYWYRQILGQGPELLVQFQDESVVDDSQLPKDRFSAERLKGVDSTLKIQPAELGDSAMYLCASSLDRAGAEAFFGQGTRLTVV.

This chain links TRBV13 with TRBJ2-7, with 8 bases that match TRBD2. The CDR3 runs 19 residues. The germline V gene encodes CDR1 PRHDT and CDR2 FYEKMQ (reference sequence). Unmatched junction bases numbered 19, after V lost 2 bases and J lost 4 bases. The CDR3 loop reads CASSLKWGPGGRSRYEQYF. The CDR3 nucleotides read TGTGCCAGCAGCTTAAAGTGGGGGCCAGGCGGGAGGTCCCGTTACGAGCAGTACTTC.

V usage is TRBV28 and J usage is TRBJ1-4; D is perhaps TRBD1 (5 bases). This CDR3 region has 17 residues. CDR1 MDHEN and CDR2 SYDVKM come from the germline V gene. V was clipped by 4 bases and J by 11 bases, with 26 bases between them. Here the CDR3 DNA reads TGTGCCAGCAGTTCGACAGCTCTAAACGGATCGCCTCAGAAACTGTTTTTT. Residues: CASSSTALNGSPQKLFF.

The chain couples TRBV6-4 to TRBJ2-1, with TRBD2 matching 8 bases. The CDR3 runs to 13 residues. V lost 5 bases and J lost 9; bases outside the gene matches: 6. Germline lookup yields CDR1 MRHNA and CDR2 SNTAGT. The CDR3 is CASSPGLASEQFF. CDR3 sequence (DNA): TGTGCCAGCAGTCCCGGACTAGCTAGTGAGCAGTTCTTC.

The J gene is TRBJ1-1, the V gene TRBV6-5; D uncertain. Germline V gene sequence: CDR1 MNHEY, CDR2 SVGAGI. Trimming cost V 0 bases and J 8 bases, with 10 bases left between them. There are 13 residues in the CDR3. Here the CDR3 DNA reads TGTGCCAGCAGTTACTCGGGTTCGGGGGAAGCTTTCTTT. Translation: CASSYSGSGEAFF.

Written as DNA, the CDR3 is TGCGCCAGCAGCTTGCAGCCGGGAACGAGTAACTATGGCTACACCTTC. Amino acid sequence: CASSLQPGTSNYGYTF. V and J are TRBV5-1 and TRBJ1-2, with unresolved D. This CDR3 contains 16 residues. Between the trimmed V and J ends, which lost 1 base and 1 base, there was a span of 14 bases. CDR1 SGHRS and CDR2 YFSETQ come from the germline V gene.

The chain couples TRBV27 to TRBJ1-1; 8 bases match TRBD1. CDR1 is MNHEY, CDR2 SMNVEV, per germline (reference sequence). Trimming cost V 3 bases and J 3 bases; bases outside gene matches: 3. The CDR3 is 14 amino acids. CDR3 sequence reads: CASSFGQGHTEAFF. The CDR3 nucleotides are TGTGCCAGCAGTTTTGGACAGGGTCACACTGAAGCTTTCTTT.

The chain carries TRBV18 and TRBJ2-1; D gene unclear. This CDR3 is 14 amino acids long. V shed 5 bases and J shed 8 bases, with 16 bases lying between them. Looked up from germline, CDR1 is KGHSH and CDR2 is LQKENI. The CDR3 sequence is CASSGFRGLHEQFF. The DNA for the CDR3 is TGTGCCAGCTCAGGATTCAGAGGTCTCCATGAGCAGTTCTTC.

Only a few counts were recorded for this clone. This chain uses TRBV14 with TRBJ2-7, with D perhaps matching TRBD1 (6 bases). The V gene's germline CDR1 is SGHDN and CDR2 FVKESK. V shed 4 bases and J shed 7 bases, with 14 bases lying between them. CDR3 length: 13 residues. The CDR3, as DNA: TGTGCCAGCAGCCTTCGAGAGACAGGAGAGCAGTACTTC. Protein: CASSLRETGEQYF.

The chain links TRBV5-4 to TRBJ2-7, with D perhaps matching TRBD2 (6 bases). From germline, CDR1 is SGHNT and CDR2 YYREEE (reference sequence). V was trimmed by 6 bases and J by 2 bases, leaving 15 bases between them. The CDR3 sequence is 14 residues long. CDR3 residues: CASTLEGRAYEQYF. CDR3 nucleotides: TGTGCCAGCACCCTGGAGGGCAGGGCCTACGAGCAGTACTTC.